Listed below are T cell receptor beta chains from one sample, sequenced in a study of shared clonotypes between healthy human individuals. Libraries were prepared by immunoSEQ multiplex PCR; TCRdb keeps only in-frame clonotypes and omits some of them. The sample gives some 1 million clones, around 76% of which show up once; 1.4% to 1.5% is in the top ten. The sample was memory CD4+ T cells sorted from blood. Every receptor here comes from a young man in good health. Each CDR3 is given with its conserved first and last residue. A D gene is named only where the DNA matches it firmly. A clone size is listed for some rows: how often the clone was seen (once, few, many), or a class if it is expanded.

clone_size d_call j_call v_call cdr3_aa cdr3_nt
NA NA TRBJ2-3 TRBV4-3 CASSPQTGTDTQYF TGCGCCAGCAGCCCACAAACAGGGACAGATACGCAGTATTTT
NA NA TRBJ2-5 TRBV30 CAWSGLRETQYF TGTGCCTGGAGTGGACTACGAGAGACCCAGTACTTC
NA TRBD2 TRBJ2-5 TRBV7-2 CASSLAGTRETQYF TGTGCCAGCAGCTTAGCTGGGACTAGGGAGACCCAGTACTTC
NA NA TRBJ2-5 TRBV5-6 CASSLAGVEETQYF TGTGCCAGCAGCTTGGCCGGGGTTGAAGAGACCCAGTACTTC
NA TRBD1 TRBJ1-5 TRBV18 CASSPGGSGQSNQPQHF TGTGCCAGCTCACCAGGGGGCTCGGGACAGTCCAATCAGCCCCAGCATTTT
NA TRBD1 TRBJ2-1 TRBV4-1 CATTSSTGAYNEQFF TGCGCCACCACTTCTAGTACAGGGGCGTACAATGAGCAGTTCTTC
NA NA TRBJ2-5 TRBV2 CASSPVGGQETQYF TGTGCCAGCAGTCCGGTTGGAGGACAAGAGACCCAGTACTTC
NA NA TRBJ1-2 TRBV30 CAWVPHTGLVRGYTF TGTGCCTGGGTTCCCCATACAGGGTTGGTCCGTGGCTACACCTTC
once NA TRBJ1-5 TRBV13 CASSLIGQPQHF TGTGCCAGCAGCTTAATTGGGCAGCCCCAGCATTTT
NA NA TRBJ1-1 TRBV9 CASSVGPYGTEAFF TGTGCCAGCAGCGTAGGTCCCTACGGGACTGAAGCTTTCTTT
NA TRBD1 TRBJ2-2 TRBV2 CASSGQGAEYGTGELFF TGTGCCAGCAGTGGACAGGGGGCGGAGTACGGCACCGGGGAGCTGTTTTTT
NA TRBD2 TRBJ2-1 TRBV18 CASSLPASGLYNEQFF TGTGCCAGCTCACTCCCGGCTAGCGGCCTTTACAATGAGCAGTTCTTC
NA NA TRBJ2-1 TRBV5-4 CASSLSQYNEQFF TGTGCCAGCAGCTTAAGCCAATACAATGAGCAGTTCTTC
NA NA TRBJ2-1 TRBV5-1 CASSLNRVDEQFF TGCGCCAGCAGCTTGAACAGGGTCGATGAGCAGTTCTTC
NA TRBD2 TRBJ2-7 TRBV6-1 CASSGAQGSGTKGTPYEQYF TGTGCCAGCAGTGGGGCCCAGGGTTCCGGGACTAAAGGCACCCCCTACGAGCAGTACTTC
NA NA TRBJ2-2 TRBV5-6 CASSLDRNTGELFF TGTGCCAGCAGCTTGGACAGAAACACCGGGGAGCTGTTTTTT
few NA TRBJ1-2 TRBV2 CASSANRGGYGYTF TGTGCCAGCAGTGCTAATAGGGGAGGCTATGGCTACACCTTC
NA NA TRBJ2-5 TRBV7-2 CASSFAGTKVETQYF TGTGCCAGCAGCTTTGCCGGGACCAAGGTGGAGACCCAGTACTTC
few TRBD1 TRBJ2-1 TRBV15 CATSRAGTGVNEQFF TGTGCCACCAGCAGAGCCGGGACAGGGGTGAATGAGCAGTTCTTC
NA NA TRBJ2-3 TRBV9 CASSVEGSTSTDTQYF TGTGCCAGCAGCGTAGAAGGTAGTACTAGCACAGATACGCAGTATTTT
NA TRBD2 TRBJ2-5 TRBV25-1 CASSEPGLARETQYF TGTGCCAGCAGTGAACCCGGACTAGCGAGAGAGACCCAGTACTTC
few NA TRBJ1-6 TRBV4-2 CASSQAAPNSPLHF TGTGCCAGCAGCCAAGCAGCACCTAATTCACCCCTCCACTTT
NA TRBD1 TRBJ1-5 TRBV19 CASSQGQGRHQPQHF TGTGCCAGTAGTCAAGGACAGGGCCGGCATCAGCCCCAGCATTTT
NA TRBD2 TRBJ2-5 TRBV28 CASSLLTLAGGETQYF TGTGCCAGCAGTTTACTTACCCTAGCGGGGGGAGAGACCCAGTACTTC
NA TRBD2 TRBJ2-5 TRBV7-2 CASSAGGSGRSETQYF TGTGCCAGCAGCGCCGGGGGTAGCGGGAGGTCAGAGACCCAGTACTTC
NA NA TRBJ2-5 TRBV10-3 CAISVGLQETQYF TGTGCCATCAGTGTAGGACTGCAAGAGACCCAGTACTTC
NA NA TRBJ2-2 TRBV9 CASSAQGWGTGELFF TGTGCCAGCAGCGCTCAGGGGTGGGGCACCGGGGAGCTGTTTTTT
NA TRBD1 TRBJ1-2 TRBV9 CASSVETGADYGYTF TGTGCCAGCAGCGTAGAGACAGGGGCTGACTATGGCTACACCTTC
NA TRBD1 TRBJ1-4 TRBV6-1 CASSGTGFYEKLFF TGTGCCAGCAGTGGGACAGGGTTTTATGAAAAACTGTTTTTT
NA TRBD2 TRBJ2-3 TRBV6-5 CASRSGGRDTQYF TGTGCCAGCAGGTCGGGAGGAAGGGATACGCAGTATTTT
NA NA TRBJ2-7 TRBV28 CASTPQGLPYEQYF TGTGCCAGCACCCCACAGGGCCTACCCTACGAGCAGTACTTC
once NA TRBJ1-1 TRBV5-1 CASSLTTANTEAFF TGCGCCAGCAGCTTAACTACGGCTAACACTGAAGCTTTCTTT
NA NA TRBJ2-3 TRBV11-2 CASSLGRGQGISTDTQYF TGTGCCAGCAGCTTAGGGAGGGGGCAGGGGATAAGCACAGATACGCAGTATTTT
NA TRBD1 TRBJ2-7 TRBV18 CASSTRDSSYEQYF TGTGCCAGCTCAACACGGGACAGCTCCTACGAGCAGTACTTC
few NA TRBJ1-4 TRBV5-1 CASSLEFPGNEKLFF TGCGCCAGCAGCTTGGAATTCCCAGGGAATGAAAAACTGTTTTTT
NA NA TRBJ2-1 TRBV30 CAWSNQNSNEQFF TGTGCCTGGAGCAATCAGAACTCAAATGAGCAGTTCTTC
NA TRBD2 TRBJ2-7 TRBV7-2 CASSLGLAGPREQYF TGTGCCAGCAGCTTGGGACTAGCGGGGCCTCGGGAGCAGTACTTC
NA NA TRBJ1-6 TRBV6-6 CASNPPGSYNSPLHF TGTGCCAGCAACCCGCCAGGGTCCTATAATTCACCCCTCCACTTT
NA NA TRBJ1-1 TRBV11-2 CASSLGGWNTEAFF TGTGCCAGCAGCTTAGGGGGATGGAACACTGAAGCTTTCTTT
NA NA TRBJ1-3 TRBV18 CASSPGGTGNTIYF TGTGCCAGCTCCCCCGGTGGTACTGGAAACACCATATATTTT
NA NA TRBJ1-1 TRBV10-3 CAIRGGLEAFF TGTGCCATCCGGGGAGGGCTTGAAGCTTTCTTT
NA NA TRBJ1-1 TRBV7-9 CASSLLGILNTEAFF TGTGCCAGCAGCTTATTGGGGATTCTTAACACTGAAGCTTTCTTT
NA TRBD2 TRBJ2-1 TRBV7-7 CASSPMSGGAKGEQFF TGTGCTAGCAGCCCCATGAGCGGGGGGGCTAAGGGCGAGCAGTTCTTC
NA NA TRBJ2-1 TRBV28 CASSLSNPVQNNEQFF TGTGCCAGCAGTTTATCAAATCCTGTACAGAACAATGAGCAGTTCTTC
NA NA TRBJ2-2 TRBV27 CASSPQGGFTGELFF TGTGCCAGCAGTCCACAGGGGGGGTTCACCGGGGAGCTGTTTTTT
once NA TRBJ2-3 TRBV9 CASSATGYGDTQYF TGTGCCAGCAGCGCCACAGGGTACGGAGATACGCAGTATTTT
NA NA TRBJ1-2 TRBV6-6 CASSGTHGYTF TGTGCCAGCAGTGGGACGCATGGCTACACCTTC
once TRBD2 TRBJ2-7 TRBV6-1 CASITPGGSYEQYF TGTGCCAGCATTACCCCGGGGGGTTCCTACGAGCAGTACTTC